In this sample, the clone carrying this TCR beta chain turned up a few times. Its antigen is currently unknown. The source of the sample is a study of metastatic and nonmetastatic thyroid tumors. Study-level information: Across peripheral blood and tumor or nodule tissue samples taken from malignant and benign thyroid patients, the repertoires were compared with one another. General study points: Relative to benign nodules, malignant thyroid tumors were reportedly characterized by significantly elevated TCR beta diversity in blood and tumor.

In the original processing: A classifier of distant metastasis in papillary thyroid cancer was built from CDR3 differences (across clinicopathological groups). With MiXCR, TCRdb called clones anew from the PCR reads. What appears here as the V and J calls and clone size reflects TCRdb's work, not the paper's. The sample holds approximately 31,000 clones, approximately 19% seen once. Every patient was untreated before thyroid surgery. CDR1 is MNHEY, CDR2 SVGAGI, per germline. The length of the CDR3 is 18 residues. The germline V and J ends were trimmed by 4 bases and 2 bases, with 20 bases remaining between them.

Sequenced: blood. The rearrangement joins TRBV6-5 to TRBJ2-2; D is possibly TRBD2 (6 bases). The TCR sequence derives from a female donor with papillary thyroid cancer or a benign thyroid nodule (not recorded which). Some clones in this sample may be carry-over from other donors' samples. CDR3 loop: CASSSPSGLASNTGELFF. The CDR3 region has the DNA TGTGCCAGCAGTTCCCCTTCGGGGCTAGCGAGCAACACCGGGGAGCTGTTTTTT.